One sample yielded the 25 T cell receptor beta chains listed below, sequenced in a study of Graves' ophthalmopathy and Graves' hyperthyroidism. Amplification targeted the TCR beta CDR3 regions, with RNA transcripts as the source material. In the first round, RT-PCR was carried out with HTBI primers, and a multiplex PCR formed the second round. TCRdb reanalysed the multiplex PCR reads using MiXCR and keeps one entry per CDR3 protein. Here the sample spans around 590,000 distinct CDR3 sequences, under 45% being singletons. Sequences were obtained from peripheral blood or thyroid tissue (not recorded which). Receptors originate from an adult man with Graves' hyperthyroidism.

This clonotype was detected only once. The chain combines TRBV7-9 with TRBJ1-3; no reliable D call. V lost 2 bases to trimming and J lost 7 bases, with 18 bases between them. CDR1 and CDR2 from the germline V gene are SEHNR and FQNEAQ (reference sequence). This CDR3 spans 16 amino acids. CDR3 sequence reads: CASSLKGVSALNTIYF. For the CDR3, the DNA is TGTGCCAGCAGCTTAAAAGGAGTGAGCGCCCTGAACACCATATATTTT.

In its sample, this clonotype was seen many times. The CDR3 nucleotides are TGTGCCATCAGTGCGATGGGTCGAGGCGAGCAGTACTTC. Translating gives CAISAMGRGEQYF. The V and J genes are TRBV10-3 and TRBJ2-7; unclear D gene. Germline V gene lookup returns CDR1 ENHRY and CDR2 SYGVKD. Between the trimmed V and J ends, which lost 4 bases and 6 bases, there was a span of 13 bases. This CDR3 contains 13 residues.

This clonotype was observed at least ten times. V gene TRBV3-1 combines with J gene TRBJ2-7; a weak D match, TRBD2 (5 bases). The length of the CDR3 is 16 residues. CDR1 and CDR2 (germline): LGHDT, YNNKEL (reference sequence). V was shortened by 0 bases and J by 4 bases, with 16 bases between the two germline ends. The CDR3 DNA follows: TGTGCCAGCAGCCAAGATGGCCGGGGAGAAGGGTACGAGCAGTACTTC. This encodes CASSQDGRGEGYEQYF.

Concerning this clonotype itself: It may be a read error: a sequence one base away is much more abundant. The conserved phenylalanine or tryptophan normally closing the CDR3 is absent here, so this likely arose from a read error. The CDR3 bases are TGCAGTGCCAAAAACCCGGGACAGGGTATCTATGGCTACACCCTC. This translates into CSAKNPGQGIYGYTL. The chain couples TRBV20-1 to TRBJ1-2, with 9 bases aligning to TRBD1. With 6 bases clipped from V and 4 bases from J, the junction kept 12 bases outside the gene matches. Germline V gene data show CDR1 as DFQATT and CDR2 as SNEGSKA (reference sequence). The CDR3 has 15 amino acids.

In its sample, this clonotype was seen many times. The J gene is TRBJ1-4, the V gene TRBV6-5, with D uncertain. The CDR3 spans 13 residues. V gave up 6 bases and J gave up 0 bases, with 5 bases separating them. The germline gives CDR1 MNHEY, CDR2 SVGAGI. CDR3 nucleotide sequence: TGTGCCAGCAGGGGGACAACTAATGAAAAACTGTTTTTT. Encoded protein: CASRGTTNEKLFF.

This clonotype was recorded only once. CDR3 coding DNA: TGTGCCAGCAGGACCCTACAGGGAGGGCCGGTGGAGACCCAGTACTTC. This encodes CASRTLQGGPVETQYF. The rearrangement uses TRBV6-1 and TRBJ2-5, with a tentative D call TRBD2 (7 bases). Germline V lookup: CDR1 MNHNS, CDR2 SASEGT. This CDR3 contains 16 residues. V was shortened by 6 bases and J by 5 bases, with 22 bases between the two germline ends.

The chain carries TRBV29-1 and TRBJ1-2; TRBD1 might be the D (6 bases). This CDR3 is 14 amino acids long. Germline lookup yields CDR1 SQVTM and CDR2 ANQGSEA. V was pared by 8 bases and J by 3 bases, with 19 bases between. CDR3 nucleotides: TGCAGCAGCTTGACCGTTACAGGGTACTATGGCTACACCTTC. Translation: CSSLTVTGYYGYTF.

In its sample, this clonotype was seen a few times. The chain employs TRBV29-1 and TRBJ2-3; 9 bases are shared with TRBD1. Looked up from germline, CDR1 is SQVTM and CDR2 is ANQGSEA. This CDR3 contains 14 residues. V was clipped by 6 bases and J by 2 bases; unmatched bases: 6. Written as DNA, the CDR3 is TGCAGCGTCGGGACAGGGTCGGACACAGATACGCAGTATTTT. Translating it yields CSVGTGSDTDTQYF.

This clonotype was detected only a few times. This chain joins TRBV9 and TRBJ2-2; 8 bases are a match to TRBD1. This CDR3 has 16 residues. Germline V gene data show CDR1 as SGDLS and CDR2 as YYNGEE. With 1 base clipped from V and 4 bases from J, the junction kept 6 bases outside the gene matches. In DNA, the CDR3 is TGTGCCAGCAGCGTAACTTGGACAGGGCTCACCGGGGAGCTGTTTTTT. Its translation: CASSVTWTGLTGELFF.

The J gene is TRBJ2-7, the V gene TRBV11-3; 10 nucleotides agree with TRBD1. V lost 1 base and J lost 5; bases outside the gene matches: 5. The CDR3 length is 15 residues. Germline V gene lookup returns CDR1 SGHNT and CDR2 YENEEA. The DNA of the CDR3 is TGTGCCAGCAGCTTAGTCCGGGACAGGGGACACGAGCAGTACTTC. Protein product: CASSLVRDRGHEQYF.

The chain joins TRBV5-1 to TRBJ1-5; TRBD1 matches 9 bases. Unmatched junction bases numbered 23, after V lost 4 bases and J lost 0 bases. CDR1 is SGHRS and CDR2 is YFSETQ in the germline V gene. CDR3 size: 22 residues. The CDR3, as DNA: TGCGCCAGCAGCCTCCGGACAGGGGAGGTTTTTCAGGAGGTATATAGCAATCAGCCCCAGCATTTT. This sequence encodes CASSLRTGEVFQEVYSNQPQHF. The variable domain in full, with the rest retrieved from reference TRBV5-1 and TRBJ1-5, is KAGVTQTPRYLIKTRGQQVTLSCSPISGHRSVSWYQQTPGQGLQFLFEYFSETQRNKGNFPGRFSGRQFSNSRSEMNVSTLELGDSALYLCASSLRTGEVFQEVYSNQPQHFGDGTRLSIL.

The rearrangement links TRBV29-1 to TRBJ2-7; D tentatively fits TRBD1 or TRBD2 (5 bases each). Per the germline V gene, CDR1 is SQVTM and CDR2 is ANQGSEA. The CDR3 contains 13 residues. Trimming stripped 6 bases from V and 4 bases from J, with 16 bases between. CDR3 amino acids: CSVGMGVGYEQYF. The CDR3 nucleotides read TGCAGCGTGGGCATGGGGGTAGGATACGAGCAGTACTTC.

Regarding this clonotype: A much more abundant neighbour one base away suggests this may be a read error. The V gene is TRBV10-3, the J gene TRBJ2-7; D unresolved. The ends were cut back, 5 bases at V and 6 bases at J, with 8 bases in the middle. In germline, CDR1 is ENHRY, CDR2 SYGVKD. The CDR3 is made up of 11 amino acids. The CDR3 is CAISYSTEQYF. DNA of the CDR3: TGTGCCATCAGTTACTCGACCGAGCAGTACTTC.

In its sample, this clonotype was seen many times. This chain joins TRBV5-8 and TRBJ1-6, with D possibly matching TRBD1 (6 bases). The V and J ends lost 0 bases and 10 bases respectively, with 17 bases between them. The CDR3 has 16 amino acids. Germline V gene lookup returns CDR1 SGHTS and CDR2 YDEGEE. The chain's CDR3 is CASSLDRVVRVSPLHF. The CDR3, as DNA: TGTGCCAGCAGCTTGGACAGGGTGGTCCGGGTCTCACCCCTCCACTTT.

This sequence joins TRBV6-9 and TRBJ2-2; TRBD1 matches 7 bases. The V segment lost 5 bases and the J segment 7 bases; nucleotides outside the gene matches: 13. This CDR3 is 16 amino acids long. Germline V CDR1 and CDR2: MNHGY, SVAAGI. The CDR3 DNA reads TGTGCCAGCAGTCCACTTCGACAGGGAGATATCGGGGAGCTGTTTTTT. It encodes CASSPLRQGDIGELFF.

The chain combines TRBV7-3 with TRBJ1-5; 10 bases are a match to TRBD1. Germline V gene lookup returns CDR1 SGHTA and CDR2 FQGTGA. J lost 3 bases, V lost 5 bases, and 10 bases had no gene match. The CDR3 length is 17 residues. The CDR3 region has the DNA TGTGCCAGCAGCACCCTAGCGGGGACAGGGGACAATCAGCCCCAGCATTTT. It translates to CASSTLAGTGDNQPQHF.

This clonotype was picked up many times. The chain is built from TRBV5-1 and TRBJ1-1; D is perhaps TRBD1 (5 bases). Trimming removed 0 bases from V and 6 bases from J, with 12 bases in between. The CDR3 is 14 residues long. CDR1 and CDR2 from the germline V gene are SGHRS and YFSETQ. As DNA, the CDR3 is TGCGCCAGCAGCTTGGGTTTGGGGCTCCCTGAAGCTTTCTTT. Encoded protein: CASSLGLGLPEAFF.

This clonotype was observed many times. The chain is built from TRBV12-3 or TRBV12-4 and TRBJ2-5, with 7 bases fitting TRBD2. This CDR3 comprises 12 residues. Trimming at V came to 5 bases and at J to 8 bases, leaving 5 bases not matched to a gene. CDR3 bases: TGTGCCAGCAGTAGCGGGACTAACACCCAGTACTTC. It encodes CASSSGTNTQYF.

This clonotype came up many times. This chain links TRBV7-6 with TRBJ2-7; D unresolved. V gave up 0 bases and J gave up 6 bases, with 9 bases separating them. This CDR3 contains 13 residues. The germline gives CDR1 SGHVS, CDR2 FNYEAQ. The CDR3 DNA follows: TGTGCCAGCAGCTTAGCCCCCAGTGGCGAGCAGTACTTC. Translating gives CASSLAPSGEQYF.

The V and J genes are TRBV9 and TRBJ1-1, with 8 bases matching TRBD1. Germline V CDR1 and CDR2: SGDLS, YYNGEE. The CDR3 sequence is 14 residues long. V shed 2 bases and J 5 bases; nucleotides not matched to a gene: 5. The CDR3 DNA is TGTGCCAGCAGCGTCGGACAGGGACCGACTGAAGCTTTCTTT. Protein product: CASSVGQGPTEAFF. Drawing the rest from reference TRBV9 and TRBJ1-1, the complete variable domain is DSGVTQTPKHLITATGQRVTLRCSPRSGDLSVYWYQQSLDQGLQFLIQYYNGEERAKGNILERFSAQQFPDLHSELNLSSLELGDSALYFCASSVGQGPTEAFFGQGTRLTVV.

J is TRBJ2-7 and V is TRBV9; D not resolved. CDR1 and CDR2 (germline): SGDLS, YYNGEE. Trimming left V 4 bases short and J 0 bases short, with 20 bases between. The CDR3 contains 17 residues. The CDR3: CASSYLPAGFSSYEQYF. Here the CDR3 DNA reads TGTGCCAGCAGCTACCTCCCGGCAGGATTCAGCTCCTACGAGCAGTACTTC.

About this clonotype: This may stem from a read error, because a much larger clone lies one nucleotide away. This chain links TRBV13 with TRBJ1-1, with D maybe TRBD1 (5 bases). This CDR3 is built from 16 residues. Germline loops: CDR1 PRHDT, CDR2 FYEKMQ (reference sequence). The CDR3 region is CVSSEPPGALNTEAFF. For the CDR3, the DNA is TGTGTCAGCAGCGAACCCCCTGGGGCCTTGAACACTGAAGCTTTCTTT.

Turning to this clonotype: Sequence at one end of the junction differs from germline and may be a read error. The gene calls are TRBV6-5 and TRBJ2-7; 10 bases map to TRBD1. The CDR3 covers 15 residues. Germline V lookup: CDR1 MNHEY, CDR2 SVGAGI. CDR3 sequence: CAISVRDRGRDEQYF. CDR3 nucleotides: TGTGCCATCAGTGTTCGGGACAGGGGTCGGGATGAGCAGTACTTC.

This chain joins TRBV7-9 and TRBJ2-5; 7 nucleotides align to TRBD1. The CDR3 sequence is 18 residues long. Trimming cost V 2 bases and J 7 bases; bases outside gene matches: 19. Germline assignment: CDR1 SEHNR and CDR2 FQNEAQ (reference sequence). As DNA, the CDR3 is TGTGCCAGCAGCTTAACAGGGGCTCAGGAGACCCATTTGGGGACCCAGTACTTC. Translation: CASSLTGAQETHLGTQYF.

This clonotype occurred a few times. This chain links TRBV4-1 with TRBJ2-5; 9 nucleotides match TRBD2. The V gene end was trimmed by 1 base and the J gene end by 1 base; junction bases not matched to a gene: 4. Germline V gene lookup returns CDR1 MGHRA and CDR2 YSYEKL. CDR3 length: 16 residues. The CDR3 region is CASSQAAGGPQETQYF. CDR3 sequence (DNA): TGCGCCAGCAGCCAAGCGGCGGGGGGGCCCCAAGAGACCCAGTACTTC.